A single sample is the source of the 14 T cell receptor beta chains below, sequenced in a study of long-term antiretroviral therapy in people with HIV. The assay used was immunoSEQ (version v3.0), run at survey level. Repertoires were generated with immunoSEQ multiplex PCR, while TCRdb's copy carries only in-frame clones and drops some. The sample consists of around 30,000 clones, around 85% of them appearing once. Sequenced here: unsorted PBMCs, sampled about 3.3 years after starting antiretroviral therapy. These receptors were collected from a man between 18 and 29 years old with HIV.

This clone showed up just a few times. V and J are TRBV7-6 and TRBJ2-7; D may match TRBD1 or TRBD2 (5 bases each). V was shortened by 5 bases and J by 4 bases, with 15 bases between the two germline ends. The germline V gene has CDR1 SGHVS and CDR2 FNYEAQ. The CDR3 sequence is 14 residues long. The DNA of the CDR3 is TGTGCCAGCAGCCGGGACCATGGGCCTTACGAGCAGTACTTC. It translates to CASSRDHGPYEQYF.

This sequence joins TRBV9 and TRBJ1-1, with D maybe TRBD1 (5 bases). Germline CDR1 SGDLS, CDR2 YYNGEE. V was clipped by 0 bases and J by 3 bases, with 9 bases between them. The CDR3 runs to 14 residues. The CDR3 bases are TGTGCCAGCAGCGTAGCGGGGCAGTACACTGAAGCTTTCTTT. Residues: CASSVAGQYTEAFF.

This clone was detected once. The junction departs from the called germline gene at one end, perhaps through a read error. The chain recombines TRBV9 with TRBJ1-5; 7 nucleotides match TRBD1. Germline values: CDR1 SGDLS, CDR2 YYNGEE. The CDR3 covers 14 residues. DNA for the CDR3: TGTGCCAGCAGTGTAGGGGGCGAGAATCAGCCCCAGCATTTT. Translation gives CASSVGGENQPQHF.

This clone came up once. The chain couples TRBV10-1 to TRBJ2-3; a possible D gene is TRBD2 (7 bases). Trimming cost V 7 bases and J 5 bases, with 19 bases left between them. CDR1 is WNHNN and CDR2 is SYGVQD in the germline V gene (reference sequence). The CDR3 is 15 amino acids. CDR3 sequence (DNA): TGCGCCAGCAATAGGGGGGGTCCTCAAGGAGATACGCAGTATTTT. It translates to CASNRGGPQGDTQYF.

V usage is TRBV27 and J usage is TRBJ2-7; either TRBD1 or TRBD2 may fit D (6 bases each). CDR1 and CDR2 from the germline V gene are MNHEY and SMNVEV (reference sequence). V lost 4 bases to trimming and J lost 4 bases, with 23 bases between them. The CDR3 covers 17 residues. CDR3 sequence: CASSSRLGGQKDYEQYF. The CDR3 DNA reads TGTGCCAGCAGTTCCCGACTTGGGGGGCAGAAGGATTACGAGCAGTACTTC.

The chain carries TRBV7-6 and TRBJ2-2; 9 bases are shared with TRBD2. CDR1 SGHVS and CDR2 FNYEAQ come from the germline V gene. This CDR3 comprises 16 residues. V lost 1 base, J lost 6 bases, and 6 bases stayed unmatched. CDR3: CASSLVAAGGSGELFF. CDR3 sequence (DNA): TGTGCCAGCAGCTTAGTGGCAGCGGGGGGCTCCGGGGAGCTGTTTTTT.

CDR3 amino acids: CASSIIAGVTYEQYF. The CDR3 DNA sequence: TGTGCCAGTAGTATCATAGCGGGAGTCACCTACGAGCAGTACTTC. J is TRBJ2-7 and V is TRBV19; the match to TRBD2 covers 9 bases. Germline CDR1 reads LNHDA; CDR2 reads SQIVND (reference sequence). The J segment lost 2 bases and the V segment lost 3 bases, leaving 5 bases of the junction unmatched. The CDR3 runs to 15 residues. The full variable domain, completed using reference TRBV19 and TRBJ2-7, is DGGITQSPKYLFRKEGQNVTLSCEQNLNHDAMYWYRQDPGQGLRLIYYSQIVNDFQKGDIAEGYSVSREKKESFPLTVTSAQKNPTAFYLCASSIIAGVTYEQYFGPGTRLTVT.

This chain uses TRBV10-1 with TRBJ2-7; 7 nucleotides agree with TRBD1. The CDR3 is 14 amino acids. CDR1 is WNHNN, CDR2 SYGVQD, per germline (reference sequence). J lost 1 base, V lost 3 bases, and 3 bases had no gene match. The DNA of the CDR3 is TGCGCCAGCAGTGACCGGGACAGATCCTACGAGCAGTACTTC. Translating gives CASSDRDRSYEQYF.

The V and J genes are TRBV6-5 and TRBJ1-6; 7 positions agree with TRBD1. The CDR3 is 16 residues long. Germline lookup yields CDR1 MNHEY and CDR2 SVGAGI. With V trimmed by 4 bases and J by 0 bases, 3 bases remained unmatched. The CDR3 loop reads CASSSGGSSYNSPLHF. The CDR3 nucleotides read TGTGCCAGCAGTTCAGGGGGGAGCTCCTATAATTCACCCCTCCACTTT.

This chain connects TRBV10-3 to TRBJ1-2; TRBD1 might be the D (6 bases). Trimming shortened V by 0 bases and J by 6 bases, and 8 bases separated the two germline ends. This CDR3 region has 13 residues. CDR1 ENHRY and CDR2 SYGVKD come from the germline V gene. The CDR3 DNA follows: TGTGCCATCAGTGAGTCCACAGGGAATGGCTACACCTTC. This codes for CAISESTGNGYTF.

The CDR3 sequence is CASSLWSGKTDTQYF. Written as DNA, the CDR3 is TGTGCCAGCAGCTTATGGTCAGGGAAGACAGATACGCAGTATTTT. This sequence joins TRBV7-9 and TRBJ2-3; D may be TRBD1 (5 bases). CDR1 and CDR2 (germline): SEHNR, FQNEAQ (reference sequence). CDR3 length: 15 amino acids. V was shortened by 2 bases and J by 3 bases, with 12 bases between the two germline ends. The whole variable domain, filled in from reference TRBV7-9 and TRBJ2-3, reads DTGVSQNPRHKITKRGQNVTFRCDPISEHNRLYWYRQTLGQGPEFLTYFQNEAQLEKSRLLSDRFSAERPKGSFSTLEIQRTEQGDSAMYLCASSLWSGKTDTQYFGPGTRLTVL.

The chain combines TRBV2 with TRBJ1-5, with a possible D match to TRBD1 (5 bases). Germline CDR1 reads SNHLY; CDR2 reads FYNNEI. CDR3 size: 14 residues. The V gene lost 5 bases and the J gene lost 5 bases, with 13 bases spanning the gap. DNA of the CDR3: TGTGCCAGCAGTAAAACGGGGCGGTATCAGCCCCAGCATTTT. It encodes CASSKTGRYQPQHF.

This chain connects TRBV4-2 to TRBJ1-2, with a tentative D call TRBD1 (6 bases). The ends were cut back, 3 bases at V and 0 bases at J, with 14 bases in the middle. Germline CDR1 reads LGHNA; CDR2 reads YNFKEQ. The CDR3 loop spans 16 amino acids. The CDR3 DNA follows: TGTGCCAGCAGCCAGCCGGGGGCGGGAACTAACTATGGCTACACCTTC. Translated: CASSQPGAGTNYGYTF.

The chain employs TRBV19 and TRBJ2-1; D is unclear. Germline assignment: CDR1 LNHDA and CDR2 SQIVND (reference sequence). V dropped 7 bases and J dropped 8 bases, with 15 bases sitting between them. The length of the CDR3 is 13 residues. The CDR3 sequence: CASTYPTSDEQFF. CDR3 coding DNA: TGTGCCAGTACCTACCCCACATCGGATGAGCAGTTCTTC.